The clone carrying this TCR beta chain was observed many times. Its specificity is unknown. This sample was taken from a study of identical twins. Findings of the study overall: Less excess twin sharing appeared in beta out-of-frame sequences. Invariant cells of the MAIT and iNKT types might have partly distorted the zero-insertion analyses.

Each CDR3 protein gets one entry after TCRdb re-called the 5' RACE reads with MiXCR. The table records around 160,000 distinct CDR3 sequences, under 4.5% of them present only once. Sequenced sample: memory T cells sorted from blood. The clonotype was recovered from a man aged 18 to 30 in good health.

The CDR3 spells CASIPRRTDTQYF. The CDR3, as DNA: TGTGCCAGCATTCCCAGACGCACAGATACGCAGTATTTT. This chain uses TRBV7-9 with TRBJ2-3; D is undetermined. The V gene lost 7 bases and the J gene lost 1 base, with 9 bases spanning the gap. CDR1 is SEHNR and CDR2 is FQNEAQ in the germline V gene (reference sequence). The CDR3 sequence is 13 residues long.